This passage covers 7 T cell receptor beta chains from one sample sequenced in a study of primary melanoma T cells and metastatic recurrence. The assay was immunoSEQ multiplex PCR, and TCRdb's table has in-frame clones only and misses some. The sample has hundreds of clones, just under 75% seen once. Sequenced material: melanoma tumor tissue. These receptors originate from a human donor with melanoma.

The V gene is TRBV11-3, the J gene TRBJ1-3; D is perhaps TRBD1 (5 bases). CDR1 is SGHNT and CDR2 is YENEEA in the germline V gene. The CDR3 has 14 residues. The V and J ends lost 0 bases and 2 bases respectively, with 5 bases between them. DNA for the CDR3: TGTGCCAGCAGCTTAGACAGGGCTGGAAACACCATATATTTT. This translates into CASSLDRAGNTIYF.

The genes are TRBV9 and TRBJ2-1, with D uncertain. Germline CDR1 and CDR2: SGDLS and YYNGEE. V was clipped by 0 bases and J by 7 bases, with 5 bases between them. The CDR3 is 12 residues long. The CDR3 sequence is CASSVDFNEQFF. The CDR3 DNA follows: TGTGCCAGCAGCGTAGATTTTAATGAGCAGTTCTTC.

J is TRBJ2-1 and V is TRBV30; 7 positions match TRBD2. The germline V gene has CDR1 GTSNPN and CDR2 SVGIG (reference sequence). The CDR3 spans 14 residues. Trimming cost V 0 bases and J 6 bases; bases outside gene matches: 5. The CDR3 loop is CAWSVRAGVNEQFF. CDR3 coding DNA: TGTGCCTGGAGTGTACGGGCGGGGGTCAATGAGCAGTTCTTC.

By frequency in the sample, this clone is large. The genes are TRBV30 and TRBJ1-1, with D tentatively TRBD1 (5 bases). The germline gives CDR1 GTSNPN, CDR2 SVGIG (reference sequence). V was trimmed by 2 bases and J by 7 bases, leaving 14 bases between them. This CDR3 spans 13 amino acids. The CDR3 DNA reads TGTGCCTGGAGTCCACCGACGCAGGGTGAAGCTTTCTTT. Residues: CAWSPPTQGEAFF. The full variable domain, rest sourced from reference TRBV30 and TRBJ1-1, is SQTIHQWPATLVQPVGSPLSLECTVEGTSNPNLYWYRQAAGRGLQLLFYSVGIGQISSEVPQNLSASRPQDRQFILSSKKLLLSDSGFYLCAWSPPTQGEAFFGQGTRLTVV.

The chain combines TRBV5-1 with TRBJ1-4, with D unresolved. V shed 0 bases and J shed 4 bases, with 10 bases lying between them. Germline V gene data show CDR1 as SGHRS and CDR2 as YFSETQ. The CDR3 sequence is 15 residues long. The CDR3 DNA sequence: TGCGCCAGCAGCTTGGCCGGAAGGCTTAATGAAAAACTGTTTTTT. Translation gives CASSLAGRLNEKLFF.

The chain combines TRBV28 with TRBJ1-1; possible D gene TRBD1, 5 bases. Germline V gene sequence: CDR1 MDHEN, CDR2 SYDVKM. The V and J ends lost 7 bases and 0 bases respectively, with 18 bases between them. This CDR3 has 16 residues. CDR3 sequence reads: CASITPGPFLNTEAFF. DNA of the CDR3: TGTGCCAGCATTACTCCGGGACCTTTTTTGAACACTGAAGCTTTCTTT.

This clone was counted only a few times. The chain is built from TRBV6-8 and TRBJ2-1, with 10 bases aligning to TRBD1. The V and J ends lost 2 bases and 6 bases, in that order; junction bases with no gene match: 4. CDR3 length equals 15 residues. Germline assignment: CDR1 MNHGY and CDR2 SAAAGT. CDR3 nucleotides: TGTGCCAGCAGTTACGGACAGGGGGAAACCAATGAGCAGTTCTTC. This gives the protein CASSYGQGETNEQFF.